The 29 T cell receptor beta chains below come from one sample, sequenced in a study of metastatic and nonmetastatic thyroid tumors. None of the patients had undergone any treatment ahead of thyroid surgery. TCRdb used MiXCR to call clones anew from the PCR reads. This sample yields some 64,000 clones, of which 4% to 4.5% are seen a single time; approximately 20% belongs to the top ten. The sequenced sample consisted of blood. The source of these receptors is a female donor with papillary thyroid cancer or a benign thyroid nodule (not recorded which). Some clones in this sample may be carry-over from other donors' samples.

This sequence joins TRBV7-2 and TRBJ1-1; D call uncertain. Looked up from germline, CDR1 is SGHTA and CDR2 is FQGNSA. The V and J ends lost 2 bases and 2 bases respectively, with 9 bases between them. CDR3 length: 14 residues. The CDR3 bases are TGTGCCAGCAGCTTATCGATGGGAAACACTGAAGCTTTCTTT. It codes for CASSLSMGNTEAFF.

This clone occurred many times. The chain is built from TRBV18 and TRBJ1-6, with a tentative D call TRBD1 (5 bases). V was trimmed by 5 bases and J by 7 bases, leaving 9 bases between them. The CDR3 totals 13 residues. Germline CDR1 is KGHSH and CDR2 is LQKENI. This CDR3 reads CASSGDRNSPLHF. CDR3 nucleotide sequence: TGTGCCAGCTCAGGGGACCGGAATTCACCCCTCCACTTT.

In its sample, this clone was seen many times. One end of the junction is discordant with germline, which a read error may explain. This rearrangement joins TRBV2 to TRBJ2-7; D may match TRBD1 or TRBD2 (5 bases each). The CDR3 is made up of 14 amino acids. Germline assignment: CDR1 SNHLY and CDR2 FYNNEI. Here the CDR3 reads CASSGRDRPYERYF. The DNA of the CDR3 is TGTGCCAGCAGTGGCCGGGACCGACCCTACGAGCGGTACTTC.

As DNA, the CDR3 is TGTGCCAGCAGCCTAGGCCGGGACTCTCAGCCCCAGCATTTT. It translates to CASSLGRDSQPQHF. The V gene is TRBV4-2, the J gene TRBJ1-5; a weak D match, TRBD1 (5 bases). This CDR3 has 14 amino acids. V was trimmed by 4 bases and J by 6 bases, leaving 13 bases between them. Per the germline V gene, CDR1 is LGHNA and CDR2 is YNFKEQ.

Many counts were recorded for this clone. The chain is built from TRBV28 and TRBJ2-3; perhaps TRBD2 as D (6 bases). V was clipped by 1 base and J by 7 bases, with 12 bases between them. The germline V gene has CDR1 MDHEN and CDR2 SYDVKM. The CDR3 covers 14 residues. The CDR3 protein is CASSLSDYGHTQYF. The CDR3 DNA sequence: TGTGCCAGCAGTTTATCGGACTACGGGCATACGCAGTATTTT.

This clone was observed at least ten times. V and J are TRBV30 and TRBJ2-5; 8 positions agree with TRBD1. After removal of 5 bases from V and 5 bases from J, the junction contained 4 bases not matched to a gene. The CDR3 covers 12 residues. Germline CDR1 and CDR2: GTSNPN and SVGIG (reference sequence). Here the CDR3 reads CAWGQGGETQYF. As DNA, the CDR3 is TGTGCCTGGGGACAGGGTGGCGAGACCCAGTACTTC.

This clone was counted ten times or more. This rearrangement joins TRBV6-1 to TRBJ2-3; D possibly corresponds to TRBD1 (5 bases). V lost 6 bases and J 4 bases, leaving 11 bases between the germline ends. Germline-derived CDR1 and CDR2 are MNHNS and SASEGT. The CDR3 is 13 amino acids. The CDR3 DNA reads TGTGCCAGCAGACCCCAGGGCCCAGATACGCAGTATTTT. The encoded protein is CASRPQGPDTQYF.

This clone was detected ten times or more. J is TRBJ2-2 and V is TRBV20-1; perhaps TRBD1 as D (5 bases). The CDR3 has 14 amino acids. The germline V gene has CDR1 DFQATT and CDR2 SNEGSKA (reference sequence). V lost 1 base and J 5 bases, leaving 11 bases between the germline ends. The CDR3 is CSARVQGFTGELFF. CDR3 sequence (DNA): TGCAGTGCTAGAGTTCAGGGCTTTACCGGGGAGCTGTTTTTT.

This clone ranks as medium-sized. The DNA of the CDR3 is TGTGCCAGCAGCGCGGGACTAGCGGGAGGGGTCAGGGATACGCAGTATTTT. Translated, it gives CASSAGLAGGVRDTQYF. The chain employs TRBV6-1 and TRBJ2-3; 16 bases are a match to TRBD2. The V and J ends lost 6 bases and 6 bases, in that order; junction bases with no gene match: 9. Looked up from germline, CDR1 is MNHNS and CDR2 is SASEGT. This CDR3 comprises 17 residues.

This clone was counted ten times or more. This rearrangement joins TRBV28 to TRBJ1-4; D is possibly TRBD1 (5 bases). This CDR3 spans 14 amino acids. Trimming removed 2 bases at V and 10 bases at J, with 14 bases between. Germline CDR1 is MDHEN and CDR2 is SYDVKM. The CDR3 nucleotides read TGTGCCAGCAGTTTACGGACGCCCCAGGGAAAACTGTTTTTT. The encoded protein is CASSLRTPQGKLFF.

This clone was found a few times. This rearrangement joins TRBV7-9 to TRBJ1-2; D gene ambiguous. Deletions cut 1 base from V and 4 bases from J, with 13 bases between. The germline V gene has CDR1 SEHNR and CDR2 FQNEAQ (reference sequence). CDR3 length: 15 amino acids. The CDR3 nucleotides read TGTGCCAGCAGCTTAGGCAGTAGAGGATCCTATGGCTACACCTTC. As protein: CASSLGSRGSYGYTF. The complete variable domain, with remaining parts taken from reference TRBV7-9 and TRBJ1-2, reads DTGVSQNPRHKITKRGQNVTFRCDPISEHNRLYWYRQTLGQGPEFLTYFQNEAQLEKSRLLSDRFSAERPKGSFSTLEIQRTEQGDSAMYLCASSLGSRGSYGYTFGSGTRLTVV.

The table lists this clone with many counts. The rearrangement links TRBV5-6 to TRBJ1-2; possible D gene TRBD1, 5 bases. This CDR3 has 15 amino acids. The V end lost 4 bases, the J end lost 5 bases, and 18 bases lay between the germline ends. Germline lookup yields CDR1 SGHDT and CDR2 YYEEEE. The CDR3 DNA is TGTGCCAGCAGCCGGAGAGGGCAGGGCGGGTATGGCTACACCTTC. Encoded protein: CASSRRGQGGYGYTF.

The rearrangement links TRBV27 to TRBJ1-2, with 8 bases matching TRBD1. This CDR3 is 14 amino acids long. J gave up 5 bases and V 3 bases, and 5 bases lay outside the gene matches. Germline V lookup: CDR1 MNHEY, CDR2 SMNVEV (reference sequence). The DNA for the CDR3 is TGTGCCAGCAGTTTCAGGACAGGGAAATATGGCTACACCTTC. The encoded protein is CASSFRTGKYGYTF.

The sample holds many counts of this clone. This rearrangement joins TRBV12-3 or TRBV12-4 to TRBJ2-1, with D maybe TRBD1 (5 bases). The CDR3 spans 14 residues. Trimming removed 6 bases from V and 4 bases from J, with 13 bases in between. The CDR3: CASSLETVYNEQFF. For the CDR3, the DNA is TGTGCCAGCAGCCTGGAGACAGTTTACAATGAGCAGTTCTTC.

This clone has a handful of counts. The chain links TRBV5-1 to TRBJ2-7; possibly TRBD2 for D (6 bases). V was clipped by 4 bases and J by 3 bases, with 14 bases between them. There are 14 residues in the CDR3. CDR1 is SGHRS and CDR2 is YFSETQ in the germline V gene. CDR3 bases: TGCGCCAGCAGCCCGAGGACTACACGCTACGAGCAGTACTTC. This translates into CASSPRTTRYEQYF.

This clone was observed a few times. With a much larger clone just one base away, this may be a read error. The chain uses TRBV9 and TRBJ1-2, with D tentatively TRBD1 (5 bases). Germline V gene lookup returns CDR1 SGDLS and CDR2 YYNGEE. The CDR3 extends over 14 amino acids. CDR3 DNA sequence: TGTGTCAGCAGCGCCCTCGGTAGGGGTGATGGCTACACCTTC. Amino acids: CVSSALGRGDGYTF.

This clone occurred many times. DNA of the CDR3: TGTGCCAGCAGCTTGGACCGCGGGAGGGGATACGAGCAGTACTTC. It encodes CASSLDRGRGYEQYF. The genes are TRBV5-4 and TRBJ2-7; 9 nucleotides agree with TRBD2. The CDR3 has 15 residues. Germline lookup yields CDR1 SGHNT and CDR2 YYREEE (reference sequence). With V trimmed by 0 bases and J by 4 bases, 5 bases remained unmatched.

This clone has a count of ten or more. The chain uses TRBV7-8 and TRBJ2-3, with 8 positions matching TRBD2. Trimming took 1 base from V and 0 from J; bases not matched to a gene: 0. The germline V gene encodes CDR1 SGHVS and CDR2 FQNEAQ. The CDR3 contains 15 residues. CDR3 coding DNA: TGTGCCAGCAGCTTAGTAGCGGGGAGCACAGATACGCAGTATTTT. This gives the protein CASSLVAGSTDTQYF.

This clone was found many times. This chain joins TRBV5-1 and TRBJ2-1; D not certain. The CDR3 sequence is 14 residues long. The V end lost 4 bases, the J end lost 0 bases, and 8 bases lay between the germline ends. The germline V gene has CDR1 SGHRS and CDR2 YFSETQ. CDR3 protein: CASSRSNSYNEQFF. The CDR3 nucleotides read TGCGCCAGCAGCCGATCCAACTCCTACAATGAGCAGTTCTTC.

This clone was counted ten times or more. The rearrangement links TRBV7-3 to TRBJ2-2; maybe TRBD1 (5 bases). The CDR3 extends over 16 amino acids. Deletions cut 5 bases from V and 3 bases from J, with 16 bases between. Germline V CDR1 and CDR2: SGHTA, FQGTGA. In nucleotides, the CDR3 is TGTGCCAGCAGCCCGCTAGGGGCGCCGTACACCGGGGAGCTGTTTTTT. Residues: CASSPLGAPYTGELFF.

This clone has more than one count but fewer than ten. A much larger clone lies a single base off, so this may be a read error. The chain is built from TRBV10-3 and TRBJ2-5, with a tentative D call TRBD2 (6 bases). This CDR3 spans 13 amino acids. Germline lookup yields CDR1 ENHRY and CDR2 SYGVKD. The CDR3 here is CASSSGVGETKYF. CDR3 DNA: TGTGCCAGCAGCTCGGGGGTAGGGGAGACCAAGTACTTC.

This clone was observed a handful of times. The rearrangement joins TRBV19 to TRBJ1-5, with TRBD1 matching 7 bases. Trimming at V came to 5 bases and at J to 0 bases, leaving 7 bases not matched to a gene. The CDR3 extends over 16 amino acids. Germline CDR1 LNHDA, CDR2 SQIVND (reference sequence). CDR3 nucleotides: TGTGCCAGTAGTGCGAAGGGGACAGATAGCAATCAGCCCCAGCATTTT. The encoded protein is CASSAKGTDSNQPQHF.

At least ten counts were recorded for this clone. The rearrangement uses TRBV13 and TRBJ2-1; D may be TRBD2 (6 bases). Per germline, CDR1 PRHDT and CDR2 FYEKMQ (reference sequence). Trimming pared 5 bases from V and 0 bases from J, leaving 17 bases between. The CDR3 is 17 residues long. CDR3 protein: CASSPRPTRSSYNEQFF. The CDR3 DNA reads TGTGCCAGCAGCCCTCGACCGACTAGGAGCTCCTACAATGAGCAGTTCTTC.

This clone has at least ten counts. The V gene is TRBV5-5, the J gene TRBJ2-5; 7 positions agree with TRBD2. Per germline, CDR1 SGHKS and CDR2 YYEKEE (reference sequence). V was pared by 3 bases and J by 2 bases, with 4 bases of the junction left unmatched. The CDR3 has 14 amino acids. The DNA for the CDR3 is TGTGCCAGCAGCTCGGGGGGAGCTCAAGAGACCCAGTACTTC. This encodes CASSSGGAQETQYF.

The sample holds many counts of this clone. V usage is TRBV30 and J usage is TRBJ2-2; 7 bases map to TRBD2. The J segment lost 7 bases and the V segment lost 3 bases, leaving 11 bases of the junction unmatched. The CDR3 length is 15 residues. The V gene's germline CDR1 is GTSNPN and CDR2 SVGIG (reference sequence). Here the CDR3 reads CAWRPPGGEIGELFF. The CDR3 DNA reads as TGTGCCTGGAGGCCCCCTGGGGGGGAGATCGGGGAGCTGTTTTTT.

This clone was observed at least ten times. The chain employs TRBV11-2 and TRBJ2-7; 8 nucleotides match TRBD1. CDR1 is SGHAT and CDR2 is FQNNGV in the germline V gene. The junction had 9 bases not matched to a gene; V was cut back by 1 base and J by 1 base. The CDR3 runs to 17 residues. The CDR3 sequence is CASSLAEGQESSYEQYF. The CDR3 DNA reads as TGTGCCAGCAGCTTAGCCGAGGGACAGGAAAGTTCCTACGAGCAGTACTTC.

This clone was seen repeatedly, ten times or more. The same CDR3 also results from other DNA sequences found in this sample. This chain links TRBV7-9 with TRBJ2-7; 7 bases map to TRBD1. This CDR3 is built from 14 residues. The V segment lost 2 bases and the J segment 3 bases; nucleotides outside the gene matches: 4. Germline CDR1 SEHNR, CDR2 FQNEAQ (reference sequence). CDR3 region: CASSLPRGSYEQYF. The CDR3 DNA sequence: TGTGCCAGCAGCTTACCCAGGGGGAGCTACGAGCAGTACTTC.

This clone was recorded many times. The V gene is TRBV5-1, the J gene TRBJ1-2; 7 bases are a match to TRBD1. V shed 2 bases and J 7 bases; nucleotides not matched to a gene: 14. Germline-derived CDR1 and CDR2 are SGHRS and YFSETQ. The CDR3 sequence is 16 residues long. The CDR3 loop reads CASSFGSFDRVSGYTF. CDR3 nucleotide sequence: TGCGCCAGCAGCTTCGGCTCATTTGACAGGGTGTCTGGCTACACCTTC.

The J gene is TRBJ2-1, the V gene TRBV2, with 11 positions matching TRBD2. This CDR3 has 14 residues. Germline CDR1 and CDR2: SNHLY and FYNNEI. Trimming at V came to 4 bases and at J to 7 bases, leaving 3 bases not matched to a gene. DNA for the CDR3: TGTGCCAGCAGTGGACTAGCGGGAAAGAATGAGCAGTTCTTC. Its translation: CASSGLAGKNEQFF.